This TCR beta chain was retrieved from a study of blood T cell repertoires in COVID-19. This CDR3 spans 15 amino acids. Looked up from germline, CDR1 is KGHDR and CDR2 is SFDVKD. V shed 5 bases, J shed 7 bases, and the junction held 8 bases outside the gene matches. Clones were sequenced by immunoSEQ multiplex PCR, and TCRdb holds only the in-frame ones, with some missing. The table lists around 330,000 clones, around 89% of them singletons. Sequenced input: PBMCs or T cells enriched from blood (not recorded which). This clonotype originated in a middle-aged woman who had recovered from COVID-19. The chain carries TRBV24-1 and TRBJ2-2; 8 nucleotides line up with TRBD1. CDR3 in amino acids: CATSALDRAGGELFF. The CDR3 DNA sequence: TGTGCCACCAGTGCCCTGGACAGGGCAGGCGGGGAGCTGTTTTTT.